The 23 T cell receptor beta chains below come from one sample, sequenced in a study of cytomegalovirus exposure and HLA in healthy donors. The PCR employed 60 Vbeta primers together with 13 Jbeta primers. The data were produced by immunoSEQ multiplex PCR, yet TCRdb's version contains in-frame clones alone and is incomplete. There are about 170,000 clones in the sample; around 82% occur only once, and 0.35% to 0.45% lies in the top ten. Sequencing was carried out using PBMCs. The receptor source for this set is a boy aged 2 to 9 in good health and CMV-seronegative.

This chain connects TRBV4-1 to TRBJ2-2; a weak D match, TRBD1 (5 bases). Looked up from germline, CDR1 is MGHRA and CDR2 is YSYEKL. This CDR3 is built from 13 residues. V was shortened by 1 base and J by 8 bases, with 8 bases between the two germline ends. The DNA of the CDR3 is TGCGCCAGCAGCCAAGCAGGGATTGGGGAGCTGTTTTTT. Translation: CASSQAGIGELFF.

V usage is TRBV9 and J usage is TRBJ2-3; 11 bases align to TRBD1. After removal of 4 bases from V and 4 bases from J, the junction contained 5 bases not matched to a gene. The CDR3 is 15 amino acids. The germline V gene encodes CDR1 SGDLS and CDR2 YYNGEE. CDR3 sequence reads: CASSPRTGGADTQYF. DNA for the CDR3: TGTGCCAGCAGCCCGCGGACAGGGGGCGCAGATACGCAGTATTTT.

The V gene is TRBV10-2, the J gene TRBJ1-1; D is unresolved. Per the germline V gene, CDR1 is WSHSY and CDR2 is SAAADI. CDR3 length equals 13 residues. V gave up 8 bases and J gave up 0 bases, with 10 bases separating them. The CDR3 sequence: CASREYMNTEAFF. CDR3 DNA: TGCGCCAGCCGGGAGTACATGAACACTGAAGCTTTCTTT.

This sequence joins TRBV28 and TRBJ2-5; 10 bases are a match to TRBD2. The V segment lost 7 bases and the J segment 3 bases; nucleotides outside the gene matches: 2. The CDR3 runs 13 residues. Germline V gene data show CDR1 as MDHEN and CDR2 as SYDVKM. CDR3 coding DNA: TGTGCCAGCACCCTAGCGGGAGAAGAGACCCAGTACTTC. As protein: CASTLAGEETQYF.

The rearrangement uses TRBV28 and TRBJ1-2; D perhaps matches TRBD1 (5 bases). Trimming took off 3 bases at V and 3 bases at J, with 11 bases between the two ends. This CDR3 is built from 14 residues. From germline, CDR1 is MDHEN and CDR2 SYDVKM. The CDR3 DNA is TGTGCCAGCAGTTTGAGACAGATCGACTATGGCTACACCTTC. It yields the protein CASSLRQIDYGYTF.

The CDR3 sequence is CASSLQGRVETQYF. CDR3 bases: TGTGCCAGCAGCTTACAGGGCAGGGTAGAGACCCAGTACTTC. This rearrangement joins TRBV7-6 to TRBJ2-5; D is perhaps TRBD1 (5 bases). Germline assignment: CDR1 SGHVS and CDR2 FNYEAQ. The CDR3 extends over 14 amino acids. Trimming pared 2 bases from V and 4 bases from J, leaving 11 bases between.

This clone was picked up one time. The V call is TRBV7-3, the J call TRBJ2-1, with D perhaps matching TRBD1 (6 bases). The germline gives CDR1 SGHTA, CDR2 FQGTGA. Trimming stripped 5 bases from V and 1 base from J, with 12 bases between. The CDR3 is 15 amino acids. Here the CDR3 DNA reads TGTGCCAGCAGCCAAGACCAGGGGTCCTACAATGAGCAGTTCTTC. This codes for CASSQDQGSYNEQFF.

The V gene is TRBV5-1, the J gene TRBJ2-7, with TRBD1 as a possible D gene (6 bases). The CDR3 is 15 amino acids. Trimming stripped 0 bases from V and 3 bases from J, with 13 bases between. Germline values: CDR1 SGHRS, CDR2 YFSETQ. The CDR3 loop reads CASSLATGPRYEQYF. The CDR3 DNA is TGCGCCAGCAGCTTGGCGACAGGCCCCCGCTACGAGCAGTACTTC.

The rearrangement uses TRBV5-1 and TRBJ2-5; TRBD2 matches at 7 bases. CDR3 length: 15 residues. Germline CDR1 reads SGHRS; CDR2 reads YFSETQ. With 3 bases clipped from V and 3 bases from J, the junction kept 8 bases outside the gene matches. DNA of the CDR3: TGCGCCAGCAGCTACCCTAGCGGAGGGGAAGAGACCCAGTACTTC. It specifies CASSYPSGGEETQYF.

The chain carries TRBV2 and TRBJ2-3; 15 positions agree with TRBD2. The CDR3 runs 17 residues. Germline CDR1 is SNHLY and CDR2 is FYNNEI. V trimming: 6 bases; J trimming: 4 bases; junction bases outside the gene matches: 8. In DNA form, the CDR3 reads TGTGCCAGCAGCGGGACTAGCGGGAGGCTTGGGGCAGATACGCAGTATTTT. Translation gives CASSGTSGRLGADTQYF.

Here the CDR3 reads CASSESANEKLFF. The CDR3 DNA is TGTGCCAGCTCAGAGTCGGCTAATGAAAAACTGTTTTTT. The chain has TRBV18 and TRBJ1-4; D gene ambiguous. V shed 5 bases and J shed 3 bases, with 7 bases lying between them. Germline-derived CDR1 and CDR2 are KGHSH and LQKENI. This CDR3 contains 13 residues.

This sequence joins TRBV6-1 and TRBJ2-1, with TRBD2 matching 9 bases. J lost 3 bases, V lost 4 bases, and 4 bases had no gene match. CDR1 MNHNS and CDR2 SASEGT come from the germline V gene. The CDR3 length is 15 residues. CDR3 DNA: TGTGCCAGCAGTGGGCCTAGCGGGAACTACAATGAGCAGTTCTTC. It translates to CASSGPSGNYNEQFF.

The CDR3 sequence: CASSLTAGVEAFF. As DNA, the CDR3 is TGTGCCAGCAGCTTAACGGCCGGGGTTGAAGCTTTCTTT. The rearrangement links TRBV7-3 to TRBJ1-1; D gene unclear. Deletions cut 0 bases from V and 7 bases from J, with 9 bases between. The CDR3 has 13 residues. The germline V gene has CDR1 SGHTA and CDR2 FQGTGA.

This chain connects TRBV9 to TRBJ2-6, with D tentatively TRBD1 (5 bases). The CDR3 consists of 17 residues. Per germline, CDR1 SGDLS and CDR2 YYNGEE. V was cut by 6 bases and J by 0 bases, with 16 bases left in between. This CDR3 reads CASTDQQVLSGANVLTF. DNA for the CDR3: TGTGCCAGCACCGATCAACAGGTGCTCTCTGGGGCCAACGTCCTGACTTTC.

The V gene is TRBV5-1, the J gene TRBJ1-5, with D perhaps matching TRBD1 (5 bases). Germline V gene sequence: CDR1 SGHRS, CDR2 YFSETQ. CDR3 length: 15 residues. V lost 4 bases, J lost 5 bases, and 16 bases lay in between. CDR3 DNA: TGCGCCAGCAGCCCGGACACCACCGGAGATCAGCCCCAGCATTTT. Amino acid sequence: CASSPDTTGDQPQHF.

The chain employs TRBV23-1 and TRBJ2-7; the match to TRBD1 covers 9 bases. TRBV23-1 is an open reading frame whose function is uncertain. The V and J ends lost 4 bases and 6 bases, in that order; junction bases with no gene match: 16. The CDR3 totals 17 residues. Here the CDR3 reads CASSPKVVDRGSAEQYF. In DNA form, the CDR3 reads TGCGCCAGCAGTCCCAAGGTCGTGGACAGGGGCAGCGCCGAGCAGTACTTC.

The rearrangement uses TRBV7-9 and TRBJ2-3, with 10 bases aligning to TRBD1. V was pared by 6 bases and J by 3 bases, with 3 bases of the junction left unmatched. The CDR3 totals 14 residues. Germline lookup yields CDR1 SEHNR and CDR2 FQNEAQ (reference sequence). The CDR3 coding sequence is TGTGCCAGCAGTCGGACAGGGGGTACAGATACGCAGTATTTT. The encoded protein is CASSRTGGTDTQYF.

In this sample, this clone turned up once. The chain couples TRBV10-2 to TRBJ2-1; 8 bases map to TRBD2. Germline loops: CDR1 WSHSY, CDR2 SAAADI. There are 15 residues in the CDR3. J was trimmed by 0 bases and V by 10 bases; bases with no gene match: 8. The DNA of the CDR3 is TGCGCCACTACACTAGCGGAAAGCTCCTACAATGAGCAGTTCTTC. Its translation: CATTLAESSYNEQFF.

V is TRBV5-1 and J is TRBJ2-7, with 10 bases aligning to TRBD2. Germline trimming cut 6 bases from V and 6 bases from J; bases unmatched to any gene: 9. The CDR3 sequence is 14 residues long. The germline V gene encodes CDR1 SGHRS and CDR2 YFSETQ. The CDR3 DNA sequence: TGCGCCAGCAATCCACCTAGCGGGAGCGGCGAGCAGTACTTC. It is translated as CASNPPSGSGEQYF.

This clone was recorded only once. The chain recombines TRBV28 with TRBJ2-7; D may be TRBD2 (5 bases). The germline V and J ends were trimmed by 6 bases and 7 bases, with 16 bases remaining between them. Per germline, CDR1 MDHEN and CDR2 SYDVKM. The CDR3 is 13 amino acids. CDR3 sequence (DNA): TGTGCCAGCAGCCCTAGCCGGGCTAATGAGCAGTACTTC. It codes for CASSPSRANEQYF.

The V and J genes are TRBV20-1 and TRBJ2-7; D may be TRBD1 (5 bases). This CDR3 spans 10 amino acids. Trimming took off 3 bases at V and 5 bases at J, with 5 bases between the two ends. Germline assignment: CDR1 DFQATT and CDR2 SNEGSKA (reference sequence). The CDR3 spells CSARGHEQYF. DNA of the CDR3: TGCAGTGCTAGGGGGCACGAGCAGTACTTC.

This rearrangement joins TRBV29-1 to TRBJ2-7, with D uncertain. There are 13 residues in the CDR3. CDR1 and CDR2 (germline): SQVTM, ANQGSEA. V gave up 0 bases and J gave up 2 bases, with 8 bases separating them. CDR3 bases: TGCAGCGTTGAAGATCCATACACCTACGAGCAGTACTTC. Translated: CSVEDPYTYEQYF.

This chain links TRBV5-1 with TRBJ2-1, with D maybe TRBD2 (6 bases). There are 15 residues in the CDR3. CDR1 and CDR2 from the germline V gene are SGHRS and YFSETQ. V lost 3 bases and J 9 bases, leaving 19 bases between the germline ends. CDR3 amino acids: CASSWDFAGRSEQFF. For the CDR3, the DNA is TGCGCCAGCAGCTGGGACTTCGCTGGAAGGTCTGAGCAGTTCTTC.